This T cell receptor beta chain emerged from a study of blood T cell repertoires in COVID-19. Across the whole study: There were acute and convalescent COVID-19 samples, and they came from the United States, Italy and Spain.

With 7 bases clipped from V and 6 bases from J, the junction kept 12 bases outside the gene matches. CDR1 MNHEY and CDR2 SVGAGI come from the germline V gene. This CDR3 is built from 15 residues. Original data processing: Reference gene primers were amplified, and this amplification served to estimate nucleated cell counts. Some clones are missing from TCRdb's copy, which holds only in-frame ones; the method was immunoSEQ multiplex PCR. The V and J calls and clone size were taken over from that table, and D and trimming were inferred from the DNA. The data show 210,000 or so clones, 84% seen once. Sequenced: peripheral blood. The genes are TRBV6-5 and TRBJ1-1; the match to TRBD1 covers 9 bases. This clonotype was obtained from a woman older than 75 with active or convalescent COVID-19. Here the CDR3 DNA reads TGTGCCAGCATTAGACCGGGACAGGGTCGCGCTGAAGCTTTCTTT. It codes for CASIRPGQGRAEAFF.